The sample holds a few counts of the clone carrying this T cell receptor (beta chain). Its cognate antigen is unknown. Patients chosen for sequencing had CD8+CD57+ cells that had expanded, as shown by flow cytometry. The diagnosis in all patients was severe acquired aplastic anemia. No therapy had been given to the patients at the time of blood sampling. The germline V and J ends were trimmed by 3 bases and 5 bases, with 13 bases remaining between them. The CDR3 is made up of 14 amino acids. In germline, CDR1 is SGHTA, CDR2 FQGNSA. Profiling of TCR beta VDJ combinations and CDR3 sequences used genomic DNA as template. MiXCR was run by TCRdb on the reads, yielding one entry per CDR3 protein. The table records under 500,000 distinct CDR3 sequences, approximately 32% of them present only once. This record comes from a study of CD8+CD57+ T cells in acquired aplastic anemia. Study-level information: Quantities of DNA derived from sorted CD4+ and CD8+ cells averaged around 3.2 ug. Overall study results and limits: Common to patients and controls were approximately 30 CD8+ CDR3 sequences.

Sequencing was performed on sorted CD4+, CD8+, or CD8+CD57+ T cells (not recorded which) from PBMCs. The chain employs TRBV7-2 and TRBJ1-1; D not certain. This receptor was identified in a human donor with aplastic anemia. Here the CDR3 DNA reads TGTGCCAGCAGCTTTTCCCGAACGGAGACTGAAGCTTTCTTT. Translated: CASSFSRTETEAFF.